A single sample is the source of the 3 T cell receptor beta chains below, sequenced in a study of spatial heterogeneity in lung cancer. Time point given: sample taken at primary tumor resection. Study results and caveats: Counts of expanded alpha and beta TCRs within tumors tracked the tumor nonsynonymous mutation count.

TCRdb recomputed calls from the 5' RACE reads with MiXCR, one row per CDR3 protein. Among 1,500 or so distinct CDR3 sequences listed, roughly 14% were seen once. These receptors have no identified antigens. The source was lung tumor tissue, collected at surgery. The receptors here all came from a male donor with early-stage non-small cell lung cancer.

As regards this clonotype: A library made for alpha chains picked up this beta chain off target, so its size means little. V gene TRBV6-6 combines with J gene TRBJ1-4; 9 bases match TRBD1. This CDR3 spans 17 amino acids. Germline V gene data show CDR1 as MNHNY and CDR2 as SVGAGI (reference sequence). The trim removed 7 bases at V and 5 bases at J, leaving 14 bases unmatched. The CDR3, as DNA: TGTGCCAGCATCCTCCCCGCGGGGACAGGGTCAAATGAAAAACTGTTTTTT. Protein product: CASILPAGTGSNEKLFF.

In its sample, this clonotype is medium-sized. Being off target in a library aimed at alpha chains, this beta chain has a size of little meaning. This chain joins TRBV27 and TRBJ2-7; 8 bases align to TRBD1. CDR3 size: 11 residues. The ends lost 9 bases at V and 3 bases at J; junction bases unmatched: 1. CDR1 and CDR2 (germline): MNHEY, SMNVEV (reference sequence). The CDR3 is CARQGGYEQYF. As DNA, the CDR3 is TGTGCCAGACAGGGGGGCTACGAGCAGTACTTC.

In its sample, this clonotype ranks as medium-sized (0.01 to 0.1%). Because the library targeted alpha chains, this beta chain is an off-target read whose size means little. The chain couples TRBV6-6 to TRBJ2-3, with 7 positions matching TRBD1. The CDR3 loop spans 14 amino acids. V shed 11 bases and J 4 bases; nucleotides not matched to a gene: 12. CDR1 and CDR2 (germline): MNHNY, SVGAGI (reference sequence). The CDR3 spells CAGRPGQGADTQYF. For the CDR3, the DNA is TGTGCCGGCCGGCCGGGCCAGGGGGCAGATACGCAGTATTTT.